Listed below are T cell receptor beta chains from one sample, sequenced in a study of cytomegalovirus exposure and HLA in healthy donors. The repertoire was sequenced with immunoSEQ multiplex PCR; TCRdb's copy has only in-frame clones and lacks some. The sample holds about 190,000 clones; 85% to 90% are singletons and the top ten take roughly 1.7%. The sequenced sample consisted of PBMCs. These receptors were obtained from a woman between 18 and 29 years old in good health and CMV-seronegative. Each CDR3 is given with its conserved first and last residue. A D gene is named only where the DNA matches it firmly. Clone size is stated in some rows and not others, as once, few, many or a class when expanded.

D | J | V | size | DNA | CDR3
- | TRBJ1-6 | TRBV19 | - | TGTGCCGGAGGAGGTCAAGATTCACCCCTCCACTTT | CAGGGQDSPLHF
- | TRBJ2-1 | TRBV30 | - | TGTGCCTGGAGTGCCCTTTTAGCGAATGAGCAGTTCTTC | CAWSALLANEQFF
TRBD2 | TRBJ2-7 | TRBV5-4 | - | TGTGCCAGCAGCTTGCTAGCGGGCGACGAGCAGTACTTC | CASSLLAGDEQYF
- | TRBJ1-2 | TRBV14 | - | TGTGCCAGCAGCAACTCAGGGGCCTATGGCTACACCTTC | CASSNSGAYGYTF
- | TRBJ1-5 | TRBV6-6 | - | TGTGCCAGCAGTTACTCGCTGGGGGCGACCGTTGGGCCCCAGCATTTT | CASSYSLGATVGPQHF
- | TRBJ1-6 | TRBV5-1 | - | TGCGCCAGCAGTACCTCAGGGTCGGGTAATTCACCCCTCCACTTT | CASSTSGSGNSPLHF
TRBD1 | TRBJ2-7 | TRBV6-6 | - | TGTGCCAGCAGGCACCGGGACAGGGGCCATATGGAGCAGTACTTC | CASRHRDRGHMEQYF
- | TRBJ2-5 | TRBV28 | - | TGTGCCAGCAGTCTGAATCGGGAGACCCAGTACTTC | CASSLNRETQYF
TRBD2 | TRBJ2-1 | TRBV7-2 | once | TGTGCCAGCAGCGCCCGACTAGCGGGGGGCTACAATGAGCAGTTCTTC | CASSARLAGGYNEQFF
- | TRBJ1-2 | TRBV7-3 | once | TGTGCCAGCAGCGGAGGAAGAGGCTACACCTTC | CASSGGRGYTF
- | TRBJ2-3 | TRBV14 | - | TGTGCCAGCAGCCTCTTAGGGGATCAGGATACGCAGTATTTT | CASSLLGDQDTQYF
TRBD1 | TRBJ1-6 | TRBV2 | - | TGTGCCAGCACCCCGGACAGGGACAATTATTCACCCCTCCACTTT | CASTPDRDNYSPLHF
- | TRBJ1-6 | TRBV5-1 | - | TGCGCCAGCAGCTTGGCAGGGGTCGTTGGGAATTCACCCCTCCACTTT | CASSLAGVVGNSPLHF
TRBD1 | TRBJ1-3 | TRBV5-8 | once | TGTGCCAGCAGCCACGGGACAGGTGCGGGAAACACCATATATTTT | CASSHGTGAGNTIYF
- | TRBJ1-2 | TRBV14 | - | TGTGCCAGCAGCCAAGAGAGCCGACGGGGGAACTATGGCTACACCTTC | CASSQESRRGNYGYTF
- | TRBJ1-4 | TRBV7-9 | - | TGTTCCAGCAGCTCGCAGGGCTATTCAACTAATGAAAAACTGTTTTTT | CSSSSQGYSTNEKLFF
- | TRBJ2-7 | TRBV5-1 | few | TGCGCCAGCAGGGACATCCGATCTTTGTACGAGCAGTACTTC | CASRDIRSLYEQYF
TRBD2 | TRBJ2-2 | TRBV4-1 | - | TGCGCCAGCAGCCAAGAGGGGCTAGCGGGAGCGTACACCGGGGAGCTGTTTTTT | CASSQEGLAGAYTGELFF
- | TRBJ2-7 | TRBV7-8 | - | TGTGCCAGCAGCTTCGCAGGGATCTACGAGCAGTACTTC | CASSFAGIYEQYF
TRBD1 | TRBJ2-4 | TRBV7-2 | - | TGTGCCAGCAGCTTTGGACAGGGGAGGAACATTCAGTACTTC | CASSFGQGRNIQYF
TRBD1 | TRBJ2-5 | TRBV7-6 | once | TGTGCCAGCAGCTACCACAGGGGAGAAGGGGAGACCCAGTACTTC | CASSYHRGEGETQYF
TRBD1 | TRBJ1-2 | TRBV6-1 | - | TGTGCCAGCAGTGACCGGGACAGGGGTCGAAGCTACACCTTC | CASSDRDRGRSYTF
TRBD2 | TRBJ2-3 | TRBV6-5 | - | TGTGCCACCAATCTACTAGCGGGGACCACAGATACGCAGTATTTT | CATNLLAGTTDTQYF
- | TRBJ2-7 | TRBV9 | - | TGTGCCAGCAGCGTAGCTGGGGGCACTTACGACGAGCAGTACTTC | CASSVAGGTYDEQYF
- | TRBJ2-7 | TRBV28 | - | TGTGCCAGCAAGACCCCGGGAAACACGTACGAGCAGTACTTC | CASKTPGNTYEQYF
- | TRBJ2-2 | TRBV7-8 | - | TGTGCCAGCAGTCAAGGACAGGTGGAGGGTGGGTTTTTT | CASSQGQVEGGFF
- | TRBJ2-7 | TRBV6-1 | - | TGTGCCAGCAGTGAGTCGACGTTTATCGGGGAGCAGTACTTC | CASSESTFIGEQYF
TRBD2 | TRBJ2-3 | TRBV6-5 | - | TGTGCCAGCAGGGAACTAGCGGGAGGGAGAGATACGCAGTATTTT | CASRELAGGRDTQYF
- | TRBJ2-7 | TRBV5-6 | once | TGTGCCAGCAGCTTGGCTGGCACCTACGAGCAGTACTTC | CASSLAGTYEQYF
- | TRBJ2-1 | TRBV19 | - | TGTGCCAGTAGTATTGGCAGCGTCAATGAGCAGTTCTTC | CASSIGSVNEQFF
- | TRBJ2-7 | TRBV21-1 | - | TGTGCCAGCAGCAAAGGAAGGACAGGGGAGGAGTACGAGCAGTACTTC | CASSKGRTGEEYEQYF
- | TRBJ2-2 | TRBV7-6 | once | TGTGCCAGCAGCATAGCGGAGACCGGGGAGCTGTTTTTT | CASSIAETGELFF